These 14 T cell receptor beta chains were sequenced from one sample in a study of cytomegalovirus exposure and HLA in healthy donors. PCR primers comprised 60 Vbeta and 13 Jbeta primers. Profiled with immunoSEQ multiplex PCR; TCRdb holds only in-frame clones, not every one. Here the sample spans approximately 160,000 clones, over 75% being singletons. Sequencing was done on a sample of PBMCs. The receptors derive from a woman between 18 and 29 years old in good health and CMV-seronegative.

This clone was observed once. The rearrangement uses TRBV11-2 and TRBJ1-1, with D possibly TRBD1 on 6 matching bases. The V gene's germline CDR1 is SGHAT and CDR2 FQNNGV. The V end was cut by 3 bases, the J end by 1 base, with 24 bases between. This CDR3 is 19 amino acids long. CDR3 protein: CASSLDPGHLGNWNTEAFF. CDR3 DNA: TGTGCCAGCAGCTTGGACCCGGGACATCTTGGAAATTGGAACACTGAAGCTTTCTTT.

The chain recombines TRBV6-1 with TRBJ1-3; 9 bases are a match to TRBD1. Germline CDR1 MNHNS, CDR2 SASEGT. The J segment lost 5 bases and the V segment lost 4 bases, leaving 9 bases of the junction unmatched. The CDR3 runs 16 residues. CDR3 DNA sequence: TGTGCCAGCAGTGTAGACATGGGACAGGGAAGAAACACCATATATTTT. Amino acids: CASSVDMGQGRNTIYF.

The chain combines TRBV5-1 with TRBJ2-2; 13 positions match TRBD2. The CDR3 covers 18 residues. Germline V lookup: CDR1 SGHRS, CDR2 YFSETQ. V was clipped by 2 bases and J by 5 bases; unmatched bases: 9. The CDR3 coding sequence is TGCGCCAGCAGCTTACGACTAGCGGGGGGCCCGGGGACCGGGGAGCTGTTTTTT. Amino acid sequence: CASSLRLAGGPGTGELFF.

The CDR3 nucleotides read TGTGCCAGCAGTTACTCGATGTTGACGCCAGGCCCTGGGTTGGATACGCAGTATTTT. Its protein product is CASSYSMLTPGPGLDTQYF. This rearrangement joins TRBV6-7 to TRBJ2-3; D gene uncertain. TRBV6-7 is an ORF; its function is uncertain. The CDR3 runs to 19 residues. V was cut by 0 bases and J by 6 bases, with 25 bases left in between.

This chain connects TRBV10-3 to TRBJ1-1; unclear D gene. The CDR3 loop spans 13 amino acids. Germline V CDR1 and CDR2: ENHRY, SYGVKD. Trimming stripped 8 bases from V and 3 bases from J, with 13 bases between. The CDR3 sequence is CAISRQEDTEAFF. The CDR3, as DNA: TGTGCCATCTCTAGGCAGGAGGACACTGAAGCTTTCTTT.

The chain uses TRBV7-8 and TRBJ2-1, with unresolved D. V gave up 5 bases and J gave up 2 bases, with 4 bases separating them. This CDR3 contains 12 residues. Germline-derived CDR1 and CDR2 are SGHVS and FQNEAQ. The CDR3 sequence is CASSPAYNEQFF. The CDR3 nucleotides are TGTGCCAGCAGCCCCGCCTACAATGAGCAGTTCTTC.

The J gene is TRBJ2-1, the V gene TRBV29-1, with 11 bases identical to TRBD2. Losses at the gene ends were 7 bases for V and 6 bases for J; bases not matched to a gene: 8. Per the germline V gene, CDR1 is SQVTM and CDR2 is ANQGSEA. This CDR3 has 14 amino acids. Here the CDR3 reads CSGAGTSGSNEQFF. The CDR3 DNA follows: TGCAGCGGGGCCGGGACTAGCGGAAGCAATGAGCAGTTCTTC.

The J gene is TRBJ1-2, the V gene TRBV5-1; weak D call: TRBD1 (5 bases). The CDR3 loop spans 12 amino acids. CDR1 is SGHRS, CDR2 YFSETQ, per germline. V lost 8 bases and J lost 2, with 10 bases in between. The CDR3 nucleotides read TGCGCCAGTTCACAGGAAAACTATGGCTACACCTTC. Its translation: CASSQENYGYTF.

The chain recombines TRBV7-2 with TRBJ1-1, with D unresolved. The CDR3 consists of 16 residues. V was clipped by 1 base and J by 1 base, with 13 bases between them. Germline V gene lookup returns CDR1 SGHTA and CDR2 FQGNSA. Written as DNA, the CDR3 is TGTGCCAGCAGCTTAGTTGTTGGCAGAACGAACACTGAAGCTTTCTTT. Its translation: CASSLVVGRTNTEAFF.

V and J are TRBV6-6 and TRBJ2-2, with 10 bases that match TRBD2. The CDR3 is 16 amino acids. CDR1 MNHNY and CDR2 SVGAGI come from the germline V gene (reference sequence). V gave up 6 bases and J gave up 7 bases; unmatched junction bases: 11. The CDR3 spells CASRHSGRPGGGELFF. DNA for the CDR3: TGTGCCAGCAGACATAGCGGGAGGCCGGGGGGCGGGGAGCTGTTTTTT.

The chain is built from TRBV28 and TRBJ2-7; 9 bases align to TRBD1. The CDR3 runs to 13 residues. With 10 bases clipped from V and 9 bases from J, the junction kept 13 bases outside the gene matches. Per the germline V gene, CDR1 is MDHEN and CDR2 is SYDVKM. The CDR3 region is CATDRTGVDGQYF. The CDR3 DNA sequence: TGTGCCACCGACCGGACAGGGGTGGACGGGCAGTACTTC.

The chain combines TRBV9 with TRBJ2-1, with 14 bases that match TRBD2. CDR3 length: 17 amino acids. In germline, CDR1 is SGDLS, CDR2 YYNGEE. The trim removed 0 bases at V and 6 bases at J, leaving 5 bases unmatched. Written as DNA, the CDR3 is TGTGCCAGCAGCGTAGCTTTGGGACTAGCGGGAGTCAATGAGCAGTTCTTC. Translation gives CASSVALGLAGVNEQFF.

This rearrangement joins TRBV7-9 to TRBJ2-1; TRBD2 aligns across 11 bases. The CDR3 length is 15 residues. In germline, CDR1 is SEHNR, CDR2 FQNEAQ (reference sequence). With V trimmed by 6 bases and J by 4 bases, 5 bases remained unmatched. CDR3 coding DNA: TGTGCCAGCAGGTCGGGACTAGCGGTTTACAATGAGCAGTTCTTC. Its protein product is CASRSGLAVYNEQFF. The full variable domain, its missing parts supplied by reference TRBV7-9 and TRBJ2-1, is DTGVSQNPRHKITKRGQNVTFRCDPISEHNRLYWYRQTLGQGPEFLTYFQNEAQLEKSRLLSDRFSAERPKGSFSTLEIQRTEQGDSAMYLCASRSGLAVYNEQFFGPGTRLTVL.

This chain uses TRBV15 with TRBJ2-1; 10 nucleotides line up with TRBD2. V shed 0 bases and J 2 bases; nucleotides not matched to a gene: 7. There are 18 residues in the CDR3. CDR1 LNHNV and CDR2 YYDKDF come from the germline V gene (reference sequence). This chain's CDR3 is CATSRDWASGSPYNEQFF. The CDR3 region has the DNA TGTGCCACCAGCAGAGATTGGGCTAGCGGGAGCCCCTACAATGAGCAGTTCTTC.